The 26 T cell receptor beta chains below come from one sample, sequenced in a study of regulatory T cells in long-lasting Graves disease. Time point defined: persistent/refractory GD, antithyroid drugs over 5 years with positive TRAb. The TCR library was made from RNA extracted from PBMCs. According to the study, TCR beta libraries were built with iRepertoire HTBI primers and CDR3-region Arm-PCR. Each CDR3 protein is one row after TCRdb ran MiXCR on the multiplex PCR reads. The profile shows 300,000 to 500,000 distinct CDR3 sequences, under 25% of them singletons. The source was peripheral blood mononuclear cells (PBMCs), collected when the disease was refractory, from a patient treated with antithyroid drugs. These receptors all stem from a female donor with Graves disease.

The V call is TRBV7-6, the J call TRBJ2-1; 10 bases match TRBD1. The CDR3 has 16 amino acids. CDR1 is SGHVS, CDR2 FNYEAQ, per germline. Trimming at V came to 2 bases and at J to 7 bases, leaving 8 bases not matched to a gene. The CDR3 is CASSLFFGQGGNEQFF. The CDR3 nucleotides are TGTGCCAGCAGCTTATTCTTTGGACAGGGGGGTAATGAGCAGTTCTTC.

This clonotype has more than one count but fewer than ten. The genes are TRBV29-1 and TRBJ2-6; D remains ambiguous. The CDR3 has 12 amino acids. With 7 bases removed from V and 2 bases from J, the gap between germline ends came to 6 bases. CDR1 and CDR2 (germline): SQVTM, ANQGSEA. This CDR3 is CSAETGANVLTF. The CDR3 DNA reads as TGCAGCGCAGAAACTGGGGCCAACGTCCTGACTTTC.

This clonotype was found a few times. The chain has TRBV30 and TRBJ2-7; a possible D gene is TRBD1 (6 bases). The V gene's germline CDR1 is GTSNPN and CDR2 SVGIG (reference sequence). The CDR3 has 13 residues. The V end lost 3 bases, the J end lost 0 bases, and 9 bases lay between the germline ends. DNA for the CDR3: TGTGCCTGGAGCAGACAGGTCTCCTACGAGCAGTACTTC. Translated, it gives CAWSRQVSYEQYF.

This clonotype has just a few counts. The chain joins TRBV6-1 to TRBJ1-2; 8 positions match TRBD1. The CDR3 extends over 16 amino acids. J gave up 4 bases and V 5 bases, and 12 bases lay outside the gene matches. The V gene's germline CDR1 is MNHNS and CDR2 SASEGT. The CDR3 region has the DNA TGTGCCAGCAGTCGGGACAGGCTACTGCCCCTCTATGGCTACACCTTC. Its protein product is CASSRDRLLPLYGYTF.

The chain joins TRBV27 to TRBJ2-5; TRBD2 agrees at 7 bases. The J segment lost 3 bases and the V segment lost 4 bases, leaving 11 bases of the junction unmatched. This CDR3 has 16 residues. The germline CDR1 and CDR2 sequences are MNHEY and SMNVEV (reference sequence). CDR3 bases: TGTGCCAGCAGTTCCCCACTGGCGGGAGAAGAAGAGACCCAGTACTTC. Translating it yields CASSSPLAGEEETQYF.

V is TRBV18 and J is TRBJ2-4; D is unclear. Trimming left V 8 bases short and J 1 base short, with 9 bases between. The CDR3 spans 13 residues. CDR1 is KGHSH, CDR2 LQKENI, per germline. The CDR3 nucleotides read TGTGCCAGCAGTTACCTTGCCAAAAACATTCAGTACTTC. As protein: CASSYLAKNIQYF.

This clonotype was counted ten times or more. The chain is built from TRBV13 and TRBJ1-1, with D possibly being TRBD1 (6 bases). The germline V gene encodes CDR1 PRHDT and CDR2 FYEKMQ (reference sequence). Between the trimmed V and J ends, which lost 7 bases and 11 bases, there was a span of 17 bases. The CDR3 is made up of 12 amino acids. CDR3 sequence: CASTIQGGAAFF. Written as DNA, the CDR3 is TGTGCCAGCACCATACAGGGAGGTGCGGCTTTCTTT. The variable domain in full, completed from reference TRBV13 and TRBJ1-1, reads AAGVIQSPRHLIKEKRETATLKCYPIPRHDTVYWYQQGPGQDPQFLISFYEKMQSDKGSIPDRFSAQQFSDYHSELNMSSLELGDSALYFCASTIQGGAAFFGQGTRLTVV.

The sample holds a few counts of this clonotype. The chain links TRBV6-2 or TRBV6-3 to TRBJ2-2; the match to TRBD1 covers 7 bases. The germline gives CDR1 MNHEY, CDR2 SVGEGT. V was clipped by 6 bases and J by 5 bases; unmatched bases: 9. The CDR3 length is 15 residues. CDR3 in amino acids: CASSIDRARTGELFF. Written as DNA, the CDR3 is TGTGCCAGCAGCATCGACAGGGCTCGGACCGGGGAGCTGTTTTTT.

This clonotype has just a few counts. The chain uses TRBV19 and TRBJ2-4; the D gene could be TRBD1 or TRBD2 (5 bases each). CDR1 and CDR2 (germline): LNHDA, SQIVND (reference sequence). This CDR3 has 16 amino acids. Trimming took 3 bases from V and 0 from J, leaving 12 bases between them. The CDR3 DNA reads TGTGCCAGTAGTATTGGGGCGGGCGGAGCCAAAAACATTCAGTACTTC. This sequence encodes CASSIGAGGAKNIQYF.

This clonotype turned up a few times. J is TRBJ1-6 and V is TRBV3-1; possibly TRBD1 for D (5 bases). Trimming removed 6 bases at V and 7 bases at J, with 19 bases between. Per germline, CDR1 LGHDT and CDR2 YNNKEL (reference sequence). The CDR3 contains 16 residues. The CDR3 bases are TGTGCCAGCAGGGTTGGAGGGGATACGCGCAATTCACCCCTCCACTTT. It specifies CASRVGGDTRNSPLHF.

The chain couples TRBV11-2 to TRBJ2-3; D might be TRBD2 (5 bases). CDR1 SGHAT and CDR2 FQNNGV come from the germline V gene. CDR3 length: 14 amino acids. V shed 6 bases and J shed 0 bases, with 10 bases lying between them. The CDR3 region has the DNA TGTGCCAGCAGAAGGGAGTACAGCACAGATACGCAGTATTTT. Translation: CASRREYSTDTQYF.

The chain has TRBV29-1 and TRBJ2-2; D is ambiguous. Germline CDR1 SQVTM, CDR2 ANQGSEA. V lost 5 bases to trimming and J lost 2 bases, with 6 bases between them. The CDR3 has 12 amino acids. The CDR3 reads CSVKFNTGELFF. The CDR3, as DNA: TGCAGCGTTAAATTCAACACCGGGGAGCTGTTTTTT.

Turning to this clonotype: At one of its ends the junction is not consistent with the germline gene, which may arise from a read error. The chain links TRBV5-1 to TRBJ1-1; D ambiguous. The CDR3 length is 13 residues. Germline CDR1 reads SGHRS; CDR2 reads YFSETQ. The CDR3 DNA reads as TGCGCCAGCAGCTTGGGGTTGGATACTGAAGCTCTCTTT. This codes for CASSLGLDTEALF.

This clonotype was detected ten times or more. This chain links TRBV11-1 with TRBJ1-5; D remains ambiguous. This CDR3 is built from 17 residues. Trimming took off 8 bases at V and 0 bases at J, with 20 bases between the two ends. Germline loops: CDR1 SGHAT, CDR2 FQDESV (reference sequence). In nucleotides, the CDR3 is TGTGCCAGCCCGCGACCCGGGGAGCTTTTTAGCAATCAGCCCCAGCATTTT. Encoded protein: CASPRPGELFSNQPQHF.

About this clonotype itself: At one end the junction does not follow the germline gene, possibly because of a read error. The chain links TRBV6-5 to TRBJ2-7; 8 nucleotides agree with TRBD2. This CDR3 contains 15 residues. The germline gives CDR1 MNHEY, CDR2 SVGAGI. The CDR3 spells CASGYLPAGENEQYF. The CDR3 DNA sequence: TGTGCCAGCGGTTACCTTCCAGCGGGAGAAAACGAGCAGTACTTC.

This clonotype was picked up a small number of times. The chain uses TRBV10-2 and TRBJ2-3; D may be TRBD2 (5 bases). This CDR3 has 14 residues. Trimming stripped 8 bases from V and 2 bases from J, with 14 bases between. From germline, CDR1 is WSHSY and CDR2 SAAADI. In DNA, the CDR3 is TGCGCCAGCCGACTAAATTGGGACACAGATACGCAGTATTTT. Translation gives CASRLNWDTDTQYF.

This clonotype was detected many times. The chain joins TRBV7-2 to TRBJ2-7, with D possibly TRBD1 on 5 matching bases. Germline V gene data show CDR1 as SGHTA and CDR2 as FQGNSA. CDR3 length equals 12 residues. Deletions cut 4 bases from V and 4 bases from J, with 8 bases between. The CDR3 DNA is TGTGCCAGCAGCTCACAGGATTACGAGCAGTACTTC. Protein product: CASSSQDYEQYF.

This clonotype has a handful of counts. The J gene is TRBJ1-1, the V gene TRBV6-1; D is ambiguous. Germline CDR1 is MNHNS and CDR2 is SASEGT. This CDR3 comprises 13 residues. The ends were cut back, 6 bases at V and 1 base at J, with 9 bases in the middle. The CDR3 nucleotides are TGTGCCAGCAGGGTTACACCGAACACTGAAGCTTTCTTT. Translating it yields CASRVTPNTEAFF.

The V gene is TRBV7-2, the J gene TRBJ2-2; 13 bases match TRBD2. Trimming at V came to 5 bases and at J to 6 bases, leaving 3 bases not matched to a gene. The CDR3 has 15 amino acids. In germline, CDR1 is SGHTA, CDR2 FQGNSA. This CDR3 reads CASSRTSGSSGELFF. Written as DNA, the CDR3 is TGTGCCAGCAGCCGGACTAGCGGGAGCTCCGGGGAGCTGTTTTTT. The entire variable domain, with the rest obtained from reference TRBV7-2 and TRBJ2-2, is as follows: GAGVSQSPSNKVTEKGKDVELRCDPISGHTALYWYRQSLGQGLEFLIYFQGNSAPDKSGLPSDRFSAERTGGSVSTLTIQRTQQEDSAVYLCASSRTSGSSGELFFGEGSRLTVL.

This clonotype was observed at least ten times. V usage is TRBV29-1 and J usage is TRBJ2-5, with a possible D match to TRBD2 (6 bases). Germline lookup yields CDR1 SQVTM and CDR2 ANQGSEA. Trimming took off 6 bases at V and 5 bases at J, with 19 bases between the two ends. CDR3 length equals 14 residues. CDR3 bases: TGCAGCGTGGAGGGTCGTGCCACCAGTGAGACCCAGTACTTC. Translated, it gives CSVEGRATSETQYF.

The CDR3 loop is CASSRGWGAHSPLHF. The CDR3 DNA reads TGTGCCAGCAGCAGAGGTTGGGGGGCACATTCACCCCTCCACTTT. The V gene is TRBV28, the J gene TRBJ1-6, with D possibly matching TRBD1 (6 bases). Looked up from germline, CDR1 is MDHEN and CDR2 is SYDVKM. The CDR3 contains 15 residues. Trimming shortened V by 6 bases and J by 8 bases, and 17 bases separated the two germline ends.

The chain uses TRBV7-3 and TRBJ2-7, with D possibly being TRBD1 (6 bases). Deletions cut 8 bases from V and 4 bases from J, with 30 bases between. The CDR3 totals 18 residues. Germline CDR1 is SGHTA and CDR2 is FQGTGA. CDR3 nucleotides: TGTGCCAGCGGCCAACCAAAGGAAGGGACACACGGAAATTACGAGCAGTACTTC. As protein: CASGQPKEGTHGNYEQYF.

This clonotype was picked up many times. In nucleotides, the CDR3 is TGTGCCAGCAGTGGCGAAGTCAGAAGCTCCTACGAGCAGTACTTC. As protein: CASSGEVRSSYEQYF. V is TRBV2 and J is TRBJ2-7, with no clear D. This CDR3 has 15 residues. CDR1 and CDR2 from the germline V gene are SNHLY and FYNNEI. The V gene lost 4 bases and the J gene lost 0 bases, with 13 bases spanning the gap. Full variable domain (missing parts from reference TRBV2 and TRBJ2-7): EPEVTQTPSHQVTQMGQEVILRCVPISNHLYFYWYRQILGQKVEFLVSFYNNEISEKSEIFDDQFSVERPDGSNFTLKIRSTKLEDSAMYFCASSGEVRSSYEQYFGPGTRLTVT.

This clonotype came up many times. The chain combines TRBV19 with TRBJ1-1, with D unclear. This CDR3 is 14 amino acids long. V dropped 4 bases and J dropped 3 bases, with 12 bases sitting between them. Per germline, CDR1 LNHDA and CDR2 SQIVND (reference sequence). The CDR3 DNA reads TGTGCCAGTAGTAAAAGGGAGGAGTACACTGAAGCTTTCTTT. It translates to CASSKREEYTEAFF.

This clonotype was found many times. This rearrangement joins TRBV28 to TRBJ2-2, with a tentative D call TRBD2 (7 bases). Germline lookup yields CDR1 MDHEN and CDR2 SYDVKM. Trimming pared 5 bases from V and 5 bases from J, leaving 18 bases between. This CDR3 is built from 16 residues. The CDR3 nucleotides are TGTGCCAGCAGTGAAGGGGGGGGTCTTAGGACCGGGGAGCTGTTTTTT. Protein product: CASSEGGGLRTGELFF.

This clonotype was detected a few times. The rearrangement links TRBV6-2 or TRBV6-3 to TRBJ2-7; 8 bases line up with TRBD1. The germline V gene encodes CDR1 MNHEY and CDR2 SVGEGT. The ends lost 6 bases at V and 5 bases at J; junction bases unmatched: 9. The CDR3 totals 14 residues. The CDR3 nucleotides are TGTGCCAGCAGCTTAGGACAGGGTAGGGACGAGCAGTACTTC. Translation: CASSLGQGRDEQYF.